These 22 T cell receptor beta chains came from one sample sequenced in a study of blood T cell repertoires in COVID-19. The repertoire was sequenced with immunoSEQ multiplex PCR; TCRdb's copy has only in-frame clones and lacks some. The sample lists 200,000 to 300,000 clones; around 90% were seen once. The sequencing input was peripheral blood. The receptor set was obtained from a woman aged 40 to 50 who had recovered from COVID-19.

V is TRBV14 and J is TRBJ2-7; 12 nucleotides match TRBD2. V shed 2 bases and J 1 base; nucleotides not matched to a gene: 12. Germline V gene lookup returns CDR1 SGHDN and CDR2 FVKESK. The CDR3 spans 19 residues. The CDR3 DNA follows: TGTGCCAGCAGCCAACCCCCTAGCGGGAGGGCCCTCGGGTCCTACGAGCAGTACGTC. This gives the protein CASSQPPSGRALGSYEQYV.

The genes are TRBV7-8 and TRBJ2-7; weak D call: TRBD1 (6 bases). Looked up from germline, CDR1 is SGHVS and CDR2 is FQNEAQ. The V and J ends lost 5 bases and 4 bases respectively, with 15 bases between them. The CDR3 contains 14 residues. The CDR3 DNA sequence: TGTGCCAGCAGCAAGGTCGGCAGGGGATACGAGCAGTACTTC. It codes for CASSKVGRGYEQYF. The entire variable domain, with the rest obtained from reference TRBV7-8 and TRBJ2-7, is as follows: GAGVSQSPRYKVAKRGQDVALRCDPISGHVSLFWYQQALGQGPEFLTYFQNEAQLDKSGLPSDRFFAERPEGSVSTLKIQRTQQEDSAVYLCASSKVGRGYEQYFGPGTRLTVT.

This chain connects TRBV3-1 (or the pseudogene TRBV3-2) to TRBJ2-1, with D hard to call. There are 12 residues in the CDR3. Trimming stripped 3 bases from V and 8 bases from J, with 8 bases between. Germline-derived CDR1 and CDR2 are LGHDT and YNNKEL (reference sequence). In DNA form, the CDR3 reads TGTGCCAGCAGCCAGTATGGCCATGAGCAGTTCTTC. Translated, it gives CASSQYGHEQFF.

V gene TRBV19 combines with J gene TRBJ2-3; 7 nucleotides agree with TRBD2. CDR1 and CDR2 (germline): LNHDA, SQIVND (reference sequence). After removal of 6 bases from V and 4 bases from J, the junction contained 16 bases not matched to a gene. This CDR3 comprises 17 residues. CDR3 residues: CASSPRGAPGRADTQYF. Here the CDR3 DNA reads TGTGCCAGTAGCCCCCGCGGGGCCCCGGGGAGGGCAGATACGCAGTATTTT. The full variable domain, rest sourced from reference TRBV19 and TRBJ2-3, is DGGITQSPKYLFRKEGQNVTLSCEQNLNHDAMYWYRQDPGQGLRLIYYSQIVNDFQKGDIAEGYSVSREKKESFPLTVTSAQKNPTAFYLCASSPRGAPGRADTQYFGPGTRLTVL.

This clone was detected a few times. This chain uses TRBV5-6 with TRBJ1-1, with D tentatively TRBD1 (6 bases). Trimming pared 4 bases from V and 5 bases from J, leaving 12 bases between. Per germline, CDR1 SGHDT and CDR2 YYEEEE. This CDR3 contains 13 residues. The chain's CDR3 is CASSGPRGTEAFF. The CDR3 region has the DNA TGTGCCAGCAGCGGACCAAGGGGGACTGAAGCTTTCTTT.

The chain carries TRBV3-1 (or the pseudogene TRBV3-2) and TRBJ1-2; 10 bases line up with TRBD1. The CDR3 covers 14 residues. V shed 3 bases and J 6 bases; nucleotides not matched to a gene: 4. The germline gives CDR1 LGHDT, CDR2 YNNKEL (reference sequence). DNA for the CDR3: TGTGCCAGCAGCCAGTGGGACAGGGGAGATGGCTACACCTTC. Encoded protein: CASSQWDRGDGYTF.

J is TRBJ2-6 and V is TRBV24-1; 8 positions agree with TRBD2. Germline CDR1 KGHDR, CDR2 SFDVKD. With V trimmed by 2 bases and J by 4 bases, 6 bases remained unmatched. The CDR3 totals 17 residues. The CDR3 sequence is CATSDSREGFGANVLTF. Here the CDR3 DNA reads TGTGCCACCAGTGATTCCCGGGAGGGGTTCGGGGCCAACGTCCTGACTTTC.

CDR3 DNA: TGTGCCAGCAGCTTCGGACTAGCGGGAGCCACCGGGGAGCTGTTTTTT. The encoded protein is CASSFGLAGATGELFF. The V and J genes are TRBV5-4 and TRBJ2-2; TRBD2 matches 13 bases. Losses at the gene ends were 2 bases for V and 4 bases for J; bases not matched to a gene: 2. Per germline, CDR1 SGHNT and CDR2 YYREEE (reference sequence). This CDR3 is 16 amino acids long.

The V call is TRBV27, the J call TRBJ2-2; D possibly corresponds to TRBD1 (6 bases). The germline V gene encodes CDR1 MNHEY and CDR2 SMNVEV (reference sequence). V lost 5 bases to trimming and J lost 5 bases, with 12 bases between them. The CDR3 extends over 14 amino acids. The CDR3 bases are TGTGCCAGCAGTCCACAGGGTTTGACCGGGGAGCTGTTTTTT. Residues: CASSPQGLTGELFF.

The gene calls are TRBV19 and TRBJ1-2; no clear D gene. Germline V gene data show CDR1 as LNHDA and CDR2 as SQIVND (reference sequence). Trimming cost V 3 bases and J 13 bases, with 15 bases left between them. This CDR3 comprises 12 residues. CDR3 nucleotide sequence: TGTGCCAGTAGTATCGCGGGGAGCCCGGTCACCTTC. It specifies CASSIAGSPVTF.

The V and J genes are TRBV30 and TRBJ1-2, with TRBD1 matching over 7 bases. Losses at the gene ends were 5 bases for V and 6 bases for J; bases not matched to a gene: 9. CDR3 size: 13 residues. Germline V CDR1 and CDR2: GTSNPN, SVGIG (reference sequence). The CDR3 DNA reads TGTGCCTGGGGCAGGGGGACACCCCATGGCTACACCTTC. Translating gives CAWGRGTPHGYTF.

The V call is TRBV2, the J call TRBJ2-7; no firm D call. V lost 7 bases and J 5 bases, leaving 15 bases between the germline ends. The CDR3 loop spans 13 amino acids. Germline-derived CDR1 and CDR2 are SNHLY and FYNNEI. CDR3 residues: CASNEAAGHEQYF. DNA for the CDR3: TGTGCCAGCAACGAGGCAGCCGGCCACGAGCAGTACTTC.

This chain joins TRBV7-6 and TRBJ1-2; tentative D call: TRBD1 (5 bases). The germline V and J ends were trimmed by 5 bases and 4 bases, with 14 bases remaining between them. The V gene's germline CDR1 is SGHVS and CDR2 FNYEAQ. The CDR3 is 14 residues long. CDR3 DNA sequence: TGTGCCAGCAGCCCCAGCGGGGGGGGCTATGGCTACACCTTC. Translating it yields CASSPSGGGYGYTF.

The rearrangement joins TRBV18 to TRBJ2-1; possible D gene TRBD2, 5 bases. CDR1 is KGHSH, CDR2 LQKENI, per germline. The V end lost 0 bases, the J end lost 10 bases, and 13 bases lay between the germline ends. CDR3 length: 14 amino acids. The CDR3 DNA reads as TGTGCCAGCTCACCACCGGCGGCTAGCCGGGAGCAGTTCTTC. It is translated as CASSPPAASREQFF. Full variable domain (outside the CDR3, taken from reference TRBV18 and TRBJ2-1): NAGVMQNPRHLVRRRGQEARLRCSPMKGHSHVYWYRQLPEEGLKFMVYLQKENIIDESGMPKERFSAEFPKEGPSILRIQQVVRGDSAAYFCASSPPAASREQFFGPGTRLTVL.

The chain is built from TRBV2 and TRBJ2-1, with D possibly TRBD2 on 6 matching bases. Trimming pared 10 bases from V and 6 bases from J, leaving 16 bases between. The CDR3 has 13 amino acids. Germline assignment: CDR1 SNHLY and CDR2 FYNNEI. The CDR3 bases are TGTGCCACTAGACTAGTTCGTCCCAATGAGCAGTTCTTC. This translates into CATRLVRPNEQFF.

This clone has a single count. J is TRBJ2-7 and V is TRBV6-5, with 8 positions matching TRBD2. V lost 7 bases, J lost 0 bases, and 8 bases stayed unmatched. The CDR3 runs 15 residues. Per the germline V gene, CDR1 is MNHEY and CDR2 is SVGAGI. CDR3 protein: CASIRGGRFSYEQYV. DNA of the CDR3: TGTGCCAGCATTCGAGGCGGGAGGTTCTCCTACGAGCAGTACGTC.

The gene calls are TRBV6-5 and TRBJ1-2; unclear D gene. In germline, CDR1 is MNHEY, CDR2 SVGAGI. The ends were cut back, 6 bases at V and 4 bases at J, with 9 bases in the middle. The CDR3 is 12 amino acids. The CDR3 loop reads CASSPAGYGYTF. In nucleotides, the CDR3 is TGTGCCAGCAGCCCGGCGGGCTATGGCTACACCTTC.

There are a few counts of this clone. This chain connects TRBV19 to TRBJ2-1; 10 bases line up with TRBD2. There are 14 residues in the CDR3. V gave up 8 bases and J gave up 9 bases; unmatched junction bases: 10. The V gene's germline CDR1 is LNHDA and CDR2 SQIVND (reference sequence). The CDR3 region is CASGASGGSAEQFF. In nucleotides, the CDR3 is TGTGCCAGTGGGGCTAGCGGGGGTTCGGCTGAGCAGTTCTTC.

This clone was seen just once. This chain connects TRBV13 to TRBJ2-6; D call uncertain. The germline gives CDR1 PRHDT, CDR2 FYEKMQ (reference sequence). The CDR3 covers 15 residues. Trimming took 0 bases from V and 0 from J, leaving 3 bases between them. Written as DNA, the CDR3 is TGTGCCAGCAGCTTAGGGCGCTCTGGGGCCAACGTCCTGACTTTC. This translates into CASSLGRSGANVLTF.

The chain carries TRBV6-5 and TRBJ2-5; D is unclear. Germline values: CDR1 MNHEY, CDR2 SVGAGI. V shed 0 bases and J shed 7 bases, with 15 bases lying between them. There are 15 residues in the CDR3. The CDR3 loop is CASSYSVLAPATQYF. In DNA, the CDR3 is TGTGCCAGCAGTTACTCGGTGTTAGCACCAGCGACCCAGTACTTC.

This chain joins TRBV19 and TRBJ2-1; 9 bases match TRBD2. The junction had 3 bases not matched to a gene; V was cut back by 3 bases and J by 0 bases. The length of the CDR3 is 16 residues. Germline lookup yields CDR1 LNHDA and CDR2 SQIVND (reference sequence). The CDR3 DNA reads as TGTGCCAGTAGTATGCTAGCGGGGACCTCCTACAATGAGCAGTTCTTC. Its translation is CASSMLAGTSYNEQFF.

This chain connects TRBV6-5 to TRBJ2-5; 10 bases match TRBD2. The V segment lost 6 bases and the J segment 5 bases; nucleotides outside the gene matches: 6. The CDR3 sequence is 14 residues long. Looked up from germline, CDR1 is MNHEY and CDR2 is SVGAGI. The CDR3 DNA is TGTGCCAGCAGAAAAGCGGGAGGGCACGAGACCCAGTACTTC. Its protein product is CASRKAGGHETQYF.